The rows below give T cell receptor beta chains drawn from one sample of a study of cytomegalovirus exposure and HLA in healthy donors. Assay used: immunoSEQ multiplex PCR; TCRdb lists only in-frame clones, some missing. This repertoire shows 200,000 to 250,000 clones, approximately 81% found once; its top ten account for about 3%. The sample was PBMCs. The source is a man aged 25 to 40 in good health and CMV-seronegative. The CDR3 runs from the conserved cysteine through the conserved F or W. A D gene is named only where the DNA matches it firmly. For some rows the clone size is stated as once, few or many, or as a class when expanded; others skip it.

CDR3: CASSLGGQGGPDTQYF
DNA: TGTGCCAGCAGCTTGGGGGGACAGGGCGGGCCAGATACGCAGTATTTT
J: TRBJ2-3
size: NA
D: TRBD1
V: TRBV9

CDR3: CASSLSKVRGDTQYF
DNA: TGTGCCAGCAGTTTATCGAAAGTGAGGGGGGATACGCAGTATTTT
J: TRBJ2-3
size: NA
D: NA
V: TRBV27

CDR3: CSGDRIYEQYF
DNA: TGCAGTGGGGACAGGATATACGAGCAGTACTTC
J: TRBJ2-7
size: NA
D: TRBD1
V: TRBV20-1

CDR3: CASSQGGTGVEAFF
DNA: TGCGCCAGCAGCCAGGGAGGGACAGGGGTTGAAGCTTTCTTT
J: TRBJ1-1
size: medium-sized
D: TRBD1
V: TRBV4-3

CDR3: CASSYFQDFGEQFF
DNA: TGTGCCAGCAGTTACTTTCAGGATTTCGGTGAGCAGTTCTTC
J: TRBJ2-1
size: NA
D: NA
V: TRBV6-5

CDR3: CASSSTVVTGEKLFF
DNA: TGTGCCAGCAGTTCCACCGTCGTAACGGGGGAAAAACTGTTTTTT
J: TRBJ1-4
size: NA
D: NA
V: TRBV28

CDR3: CASTRNSGSPNEQYF
DNA: TGTGCCAGTACTAGAAACTCGGGATCCCCTAACGAGCAGTACTTC
J: TRBJ2-7
size: NA
D: NA
V: TRBV19

CDR3: CASSKTGDRNEKLFF
DNA: TGTGCCAGCAGCAAGACAGGGGATCGAAATGAAAAACTGTTTTTT
J: TRBJ1-4
size: NA
D: TRBD1
V: TRBV7-2

CDR3: CGSRNRFDEKLFF
DNA: TGTGGTAGTCGGAACAGGTTCGATGAAAAACTGTTTTTT
J: TRBJ1-4
size: NA
D: NA
V: TRBV2

CDR3: CASSQDLGYEQYF
DNA: TGTGCCAGCAGCCAGGATTTGGGCTACGAGCAGTACTTC
J: TRBJ2-7
size: NA
D: NA
V: TRBV6-6

CDR3: CASSLDMLGTGVREQYF
DNA: TGTGCCAGCAGCTTGGATATGTTGGGGACAGGGGTGCGGGAGCAGTACTTC
J: TRBJ2-7
size: NA
D: TRBD1
V: TRBV5-6

CDR3: CASGMGWGENYGYTF
DNA: TGTGCCAGTGGCATGGGGTGGGGGGAGAACTATGGCTACACCTTC
J: TRBJ1-2
size: NA
D: NA
V: TRBV5-6

CDR3: CASSQDPGLAGGDEQFF
DNA: TGCGCCAGCAGCCAAGATCCAGGACTAGCGGGGGGTGATGAGCAGTTCTTC
J: TRBJ2-1
size: few
D: TRBD2
V: TRBV4-1

CDR3: CASSSPPGRLADTQYF
DNA: TGTGCCAGCAGCTCCCCACCGGGAAGGCTCGCAGATACGCAGTATTTT
J: TRBJ2-3
size: NA
D: NA
V: TRBV7-9

CDR3: CASSVNFGTYNEQFF
DNA: TGTGCCAGCAGCGTCAATTTCGGGACCTACAATGAGCAGTTCTTC
J: TRBJ2-1
size: once
D: NA
V: TRBV9

CDR3: CASSQDRDYEQYF
DNA: TGTGCCAGCAGCCAGGACAGGGACTACGAGCAGTACTTC
J: TRBJ2-7
size: NA
D: TRBD1
V: TRBV5-6

CDR3: CASKGQGIGELFF
DNA: TGTGCCAGCAAGGGACAGGGCATCGGGGAGCTGTTTTTT
J: TRBJ2-2
size: NA
D: TRBD1
V: TRBV5-8

CDR3: CASSQSGAGDQPQHF
DNA: TGCGCCAGCAGCCAATCAGGGGCTGGAGATCAGCCCCAGCATTTT
J: TRBJ1-5
size: NA
D: NA
V: TRBV4-1

CDR3: CASSPSRTGFEQYF
DNA: TGTGCCAGCAGCCCCTCCCGGACAGGGTTTGAGCAGTACTTC
J: TRBJ2-7
size: NA
D: TRBD1
V: TRBV6-5

CDR3: CASSFVSYEQYF
DNA: TGTGCCAGCAGCTTTGTCTCTTACGAGCAGTACTTC
J: TRBJ2-7
size: once
D: NA
V: TRBV5-6

CDR3: CASRARGTGELFF
DNA: TGTGCCAGCAGGGCCCGGGGGACCGGGGAGCTGTTTTTT
J: TRBJ2-2
size: NA
D: NA
V: TRBV6-6

CDR3: CASSRGQNTGELFF
DNA: TGTGCCAGCTCACGGGGACAGAACACCGGGGAGCTGTTTTTT
J: TRBJ2-2
size: NA
D: NA
V: TRBV18

CDR3: CASSPDRAYGYTF
DNA: TGTGCCAGCAGCCCGGACAGAGCCTATGGCTACACCTTC
J: TRBJ1-2
size: few
D: NA
V: TRBV7-9

CDR3: CASSLSQGIYGYTF
DNA: TGTGCCAGCAGCTTATCCCAGGGAATCTATGGCTACACCTTC
J: TRBJ1-2
size: few
D: NA
V: TRBV7-2

CDR3: CASSPLAANTGELFF
DNA: TGCGCCAGCAGCCCATTAGCGGCCAACACCGGGGAGCTGTTTTTT
J: TRBJ2-2
size: NA
D: NA
V: TRBV5-1

CDR3: CASQDRYNEQFF
DNA: TGTGCCAGCCAGGACAGGTACAATGAGCAGTTCTTC
J: TRBJ2-1
size: NA
D: TRBD1
V: TRBV5-4

CDR3: CASSFRLEGQETQYF
DNA: TGTGCCAGCAGCTTCCGTTTGGAGGGGCAAGAGACCCAGTACTTC
J: TRBJ2-5
size: NA
D: NA
V: TRBV7-9

CDR3: CASRGTVDTQYF
DNA: TGTGCCAGCAGGGGGACAGTAGATACGCAGTATTTT
J: TRBJ2-3
size: NA
D: TRBD1
V: TRBV6-1

CDR3: CASSIDGDLYNEQFF
DNA: TGTGCCAGTAGTATAGACGGGGACTTATACAATGAGCAGTTCTTC
J: TRBJ2-1
size: NA
D: NA
V: TRBV19

CDR3: CASGQGDLYGYTF
DNA: TGTGCCAGTGGACAGGGCGACCTCTATGGCTACACCTTC
J: TRBJ1-2
size: NA
D: TRBD1
V: TRBV27

CDR3: CATSRDPGGVQETQYF
DNA: TGTGCCACCAGCAGAGACCCTGGAGGGGTTCAAGAGACCCAGTACTTC
J: TRBJ2-5
size: few
D: NA
V: TRBV15

CDR3: CASSLTVGNSPLHF
DNA: TGTGCCAGCAGCTTGACCGTCGGTAATTCACCCCTCCACTTT
J: TRBJ1-6
size: NA
D: NA
V: TRBV5-6

CDR3: CASGGAPSSYEQYF
DNA: TGTGCCAGCGGTGGGGCCCCCAGCTCCTACGAGCAGTACTTC
J: TRBJ2-7
size: once
D: NA
V: TRBV6-6

CDR3: CASSIAAGPNTEAFF
DNA: TGTGCCAGTAGTATAGCGGCAGGGCCGAACACTGAAGCTTTCTTT
J: TRBJ1-1
size: NA
D: NA
V: TRBV19

CDR3: CASTLKTDSRSPLHF
DNA: TGTGCCAGTACCCTAAAGACAGATTCACGATCACCCCTCCACTTT
J: TRBJ1-6
size: once
D: NA
V: TRBV19

CDR3: CASSQGGGTYYGYTF
DNA: TGTGCCAGCAGCCAAGGCGGGGGGACTTACTATGGCTACACCTTC
J: TRBJ1-2
size: NA
D: NA
V: TRBV4-2

CDR3: CASSIHSGGAGEQFF
DNA: TGTGCCAGCAGCATCCACAGCGGGGGGGCAGGGGAGCAGTTCTTC
J: TRBJ2-1
size: NA
D: TRBD2
V: TRBV5-8

CDR3: CASKFAGASYEQYF
DNA: TGTGCCAGCAAGTTCGCGGGGGCCTCCTACGAGCAGTACTTC
J: TRBJ2-7
size: once
D: NA
V: TRBV2

CDR3: CASSQEVASSSGVDGELFF
DNA: TGCGCCAGCAGCCAAGAGGTGGCCTCCTCTAGCGGGGTGGACGGGGAGCTGTTTTTT
J: TRBJ2-2
size: NA
D: TRBD2
V: TRBV4-3

CDR3: CASSLGLYGYTF
DNA: TGTGCCAGCAGTCTGGGCCTCTATGGCTACACCTTC
J: TRBJ1-2
size: once
D: NA
V: TRBV28

CDR3: CASSRGYTEAFF
DNA: TGTGCCAGCAGCAGGGGATACACTGAAGCTTTCTTT
J: TRBJ1-1
size: NA
D: NA
V: TRBV11-2

CDR3: CASSLLRTVAPNGYTF
DNA: TGTGCCAGCAGCCTTTTAAGGACAGTGGCACCAAATGGCTACACCTTC
J: TRBJ1-2
size: NA
D: NA
V: TRBV11-2

CDR3: CSVEERGGRSETQYF
DNA: TGCAGCGTTGAAGAGAGGGGGGGAAGGTCGGAGACCCAGTACTTC
J: TRBJ2-5
size: NA
D: NA
V: TRBV29-1

CDR3: CASSQAPLQTGGSGNTIYF
DNA: TGTGCCAGCAGCCAAGCCCCACTCCAGACAGGGGGGTCCGGAAACACCATATATTTT
J: TRBJ1-3
size: NA
D: TRBD1
V: TRBV4-2

CDR3: CASRGPLYPGQNDSTPKTWGQKYF
DNA: TGTGCCAGCCGGGGGCCCCTGTACCCGGGACAGAATGATTCCACTCCGAAGACCTGGGGCCAAAAGTACTTC
J: TRBJ2-5
size: NA
D: NA
V: TRBV21-1

CDR3: CASSPGSMINQPQHF
DNA: TGCGCCAGCAGCCCAGGATCCATGATAAATCAGCCCCAGCATTTT
J: TRBJ1-5
size: NA
D: NA
V: TRBV5-1

CDR3: CASSLGGVGSTDTQYF
DNA: TGTGCCAGCAGCTTGGGCGGGGTGGGGAGCACAGATACGCAGTATTTT
J: TRBJ2-3
size: NA
D: NA
V: TRBV5-4

CDR3: CASSPAGEQYF
DNA: TGTGCCAGCAGCCCCGCAGGGGAGCAGTACTTC
J: TRBJ2-7
size: NA
D: NA
V: TRBV6-6

CDR3: CASSPYAGSYEQYF
DNA: TGTGCTAGCAGCCCATACGCAGGGTCCTACGAGCAGTACTTC
J: TRBJ2-7
size: few
D: NA
V: TRBV7-7

CDR3: CASSDRDSKKHGYTF
DNA: TGTGCCAGCAGTGATCGGGACAGTAAGAAGCATGGCTACACCTTC
J: TRBJ1-2
size: NA
D: TRBD1
V: TRBV2

CDR3: CASSSQTNTGELFF
DNA: TGTGCCAGTAGTAGCCAGACGAACACCGGGGAGCTGTTTTTT
J: TRBJ2-2
size: NA
D: NA
V: TRBV19

CDR3: CASSFGKRNYGYTF
DNA: TGTGCCAGCAGTTTCGGGAAAAGGAACTATGGCTACACCTTC
J: TRBJ1-2
size: few
D: NA
V: TRBV28

CDR3: CASSLVEEQYF
DNA: TGTGCCAGCAGCTTAGTCGAGGAGCAGTACTTC
J: TRBJ2-7
size: NA
D: NA
V: TRBV7-2

CDR3: CASSDPSGGGEFF
DNA: TGTGCCAGCAGTGACCCTAGCGGGGGCGGGGAGTTCTTC
J: TRBJ2-1
size: NA
D: TRBD2
V: TRBV25-1

CDR3: CASSRQGAVGYTF
DNA: TGTGCCAGCAGCCGACAGGGGGCAGTTGGCTACACCTTC
J: TRBJ1-2
size: NA
D: TRBD1
V: TRBV13

CDR3: CASSPSLTSTDTQYF
DNA: TGCGCCAGCAGCCCATCACTTACCAGCACAGATACGCAGTATTTT
J: TRBJ2-3
size: once
D: NA
V: TRBV5-1

CDR3: CASSGTPTYNEQFF
DNA: TGTGCCAGTTCCGGGACTCCCACGTACAATGAGCAGTTCTTC
J: TRBJ2-1
size: NA
D: NA
V: TRBV27

CDR3: CASSLGQAYTEAFF
DNA: TGTGCCAGTAGTCTCGGACAGGCCTACACTGAAGCTTTCTTT
J: TRBJ1-1
size: few
D: TRBD1
V: TRBV19

CDR3: CASSFGLAGASYEQYF
DNA: TGTGCCAGCAGTTTTGGGCTAGCGGGGGCCTCCTACGAGCAGTACTTC
J: TRBJ2-7
size: NA
D: TRBD2
V: TRBV28

CDR3: CASSQAGQGRGLGYTF
DNA: TGCGCCAGCAGCCAGGCCGGACAGGGAAGGGGATTAGGCTACACCTTC
J: TRBJ1-2
size: NA
D: TRBD1
V: TRBV4-1